A selection of T cell receptor beta chains follows, all from one sample in a study of CD4+ T cells in melanoma. Profiled with immunoSEQ multiplex PCR; TCRdb holds only in-frame clones, not every one. The data show roughly 16,000 clones, more than 70% seen once. The sequenced sample consisted of cells from a culture (not recorded whether cultured in vitro). These receptor sequences come from a human donor with melanoma. CDR3s include the opening cysteine and the closing phenylalanine or tryptophan. A D gene is named only where the DNA matches it firmly. Part of the rows lack a size; the others show once, few, many or a class for expanded clones.

d_gene	abundance	v_gene	j_gene	CDR3nt	CDR3aa
.	.	TRBV10-2	TRBJ1-4	TGCGCCAGCAGTGAGTCGCGGGGAACTAATGAAAAACTGTTTTTT	CASSESRGTNEKLFF
.	once	TRBV5-1	TRBJ2-5	TGCGCCAGCAGCCTGGGGGGTGGAGAGACCCAGTACTTC	CASSLGGGETQYF
.	.	TRBV5-1	TRBJ2-5	TGCGCCAGCAGGCCGACTTCTTACCAAGAGACCCAGTACTTC	CASRPTSYQETQYF
TRBD1	.	TRBV5-4	TRBJ2-6	TGTGCCAGCAGCCGACAGGGGGTGGCCTCTGGGGCCAACGTCCTGACTTTC	CASSRQGVASGANVLTF
.	.	TRBV2	TRBJ1-1	TGTGCCAGCACTCACCCGAACACTGAAGCTTTCTTT	CASTHPNTEAFF
TRBD1	.	TRBV7-8	TRBJ1-2	TGTGCCAGCAGCTTAACGTTAGGACAGGGGGGCACTTCTAACTATGGCTACACCTTC	CASSLTLGQGGTSNYGYTF
TRBD2	once	TRBV30	TRBJ2-4	TGTGCCTGCGAGCGGGGAGCCCTCGCCAAAAACATTCAGTACTTC	CACERGALAKNIQYF
.	.	TRBV2	TRBJ1-6	TGTGCCAGCAGAAACCGGGAACTAAGTTCACCCCTCCACTTT	CASRNRELSSPLHF
.	.	TRBV7-3	TRBJ2-1	TGTGCCAGCAGCCCAGCAGGGGCCCACAATGAGCAGTTCTTC	CASSPAGAHNEQFF
TRBD2	.	TRBV30	TRBJ2-7	TGTGCCTGGGGGGACTACTTCGGGGAGCAGTACTTC	CAWGDYFGEQYF